The rows below give T cell receptor beta chains drawn from one sample of a study of blood T cells in healthy people across ages. Each CDR3 protein gets one entry after TCRdb re-called the 5' RACE reads with MiXCR. The sample yields approximately 780,000 distinct CDR3 sequences, around 25% seen once. This same sample was also part of a study on T cells of mothers and their children.

The sample consisted of blood. The source is a boy under 18 in good health. The CDR3 runs from the conserved cysteine through the conserved F or W. D genes are given only for firm matches. For some rows the clone size is stated as once, few or many, or as a class when expanded; others skip it.

J: TRBJ1-6; size: few; D: NA; V: TRBV12-3/TRBV12-4; CDR3: CASSLQVNRLPLHF; DNA: TGTGCCAGCAGTTTACAGGTTAACAGGCTACCCCTCCACTTT
J: TRBJ2-7; size: few; D: NA; V: TRBV19; CDR3: CASSPPGGRSYEQYF; DNA: TGTGCCAGTAGTCCCCCCGGGGGACGCTCCTACGAGCAGTACTTC
J: TRBJ1-5; size: few; D: NA; V: TRBV12-3/TRBV12-4; CDR3: CASSRSNQPQHF; DNA: TGTGCCAGCAGCCGGAGCAATCAGCCCCAGCATTTT
J: TRBJ2-3; size: few; D: NA; V: TRBV2; CDR3: CASNGSPPDTQYF; DNA: TGTGCCAGCAACGGATCGCCACCAGATACGCAGTATTTT
J: TRBJ1-1; size: NA; D: NA; V: TRBV13; CDR3: CASSWNTEAFF; DNA: TGTGCCAGCAGCTGGAACACTGAAGCTTTCTTT
J: TRBJ2-7; size: few; D: NA; V: TRBV5-1; CDR3: CASNPLRQSAYEQYF; DNA: TGCGCCAGCAACCCCTTGCGACAGTCTGCCTACGAGCAGTACTTC
J: TRBJ2-6; size: few; D: NA; V: TRBV7-8; CDR3: CASSSLGRSGANVLTF; DNA: TGTGCCAGCAGCTCCCTGGGGAGGTCTGGGGCCAACGTCCTGACTTTC
J: TRBJ2-7; size: NA; D: TRBD2; V: TRBV20-1; CDR3: CSASLRGESYEQYF; DNA: TGCAGTGCTAGTCTGCGGGGGGAAAGCTACGAGCAGTACTTC
J: TRBJ1-4; size: few; D: NA; V: TRBV6-6; CDR3: CASSSPKGSGEKLFF; DNA: TGTGCCAGCAGTTCGCCCAAGGGGTCAGGGGAAAAACTGTTTTTT
J: TRBJ1-6; size: few; D: NA; V: TRBV12-3/TRBV12-4; CDR3: CASSPLLTPGNSPLHF; DNA: TGTGCCAGCAGTCCCCTGCTGACTCCGGGGAATTCACCCCTCCACTTT
J: TRBJ2-7; size: NA; D: TRBD1; V: TRBV5-6; CDR3: CASSSLDRVNEQYF; DNA: TGTGCCAGCAGCTCTCTCGACAGGGTAAACGAGCAGTACTTC
J: TRBJ1-1; size: few; D: NA; V: TRBV18; CDR3: CASSPSRGPMNTEAFF; DNA: TGTGCCAGCTCACCCTCTAGGGGACCCATGAACACTGAAGCTTTCTTT
J: TRBJ2-6; size: few; D: NA; V: TRBV7-8; CDR3: CASSLRGTGANVLTF; DNA: TGTGCCAGCAGCTTAAGGGGAACTGGGGCCAACGTCCTGACTTTC
J: TRBJ2-2; size: NA; D: NA; V: TRBV7-8; CDR3: CASSLGLQGFGELFF; DNA: TGTGCCAGCAGCTTAGGTTTGCAGGGGTTCGGGGAGCTGTTTTTT
J: TRBJ2-1; size: few; D: TRBD1; V: TRBV12-3/TRBV12-4; CDR3: CASSPLQGAENEQFF; DNA: TGTGCCAGCAGCCCCCTCCAGGGGGCGGAGAATGAGCAGTTCTTC
J: TRBJ1-2; size: NA; D: TRBD1; V: TRBV9; CDR3: CASSAGQAFRGYGYTF; DNA: TGTGCCAGCAGCGCGGGACAGGCTTTCCGGGGTTATGGCTACACCTTC
J: TRBJ2-2; size: NA; D: NA; V: TRBV19; CDR3: CASSIQGITGELFF; DNA: TGTGCCAGTAGTATACAGGGGATTACCGGGGAGCTGTTTTTT
J: TRBJ2-7; size: few; D: TRBD1; V: TRBV13; CDR3: CASSLLPGQGVYEQYF; DNA: TGTGCCAGCAGCTTATTACCGGGACAGGGTGTTTACGAGCAGTACTTC
J: TRBJ2-1; size: NA; D: NA; V: TRBV28; CDR3: CASSLLTGPNEQFF; DNA: TGTGCCAGCAGTTTGCTGACAGGTCCCAATGAGCAGTTCTTC
J: TRBJ2-7; size: NA; D: TRBD2; V: TRBV20-1; CDR3: CSARKFSGGEGEQYF; DNA: TGCAGTGCTAGGAAATTTAGCGGGGGTGAAGGGGAGCAGTACTTC
J: TRBJ2-7; size: many; D: NA; V: TRBV3-1; CDR3: CASSPGGGSYEQYF; DNA: TGTGCCAGCAGCCCAGGAGGGGGGTCCTACGAGCAGTACTTC
J: TRBJ2-5; size: NA; D: NA; V: TRBV7-9; CDR3: CASSLVGFTRRETQYF; DNA: TGTGCCAGCAGCTTAGTGGGCTTCACGAGGAGGGAGACCCAGTACTTC
J: TRBJ2-3; size: few; D: NA; V: TRBV7-3; CDR3: CASSPRGGVTDTQYF; DNA: TGTGCCAGCAGCCCCCGAGGGGGGGTCACAGATACGCAGTATTTT
J: TRBJ2-7; size: few; D: NA; V: TRBV20-1; CDR3: CSARGRVREVLGYEQYF; DNA: TGCAGTGCTAGAGGTAGGGTGAGGGAGGTCCTCGGATACGAGCAGTACTTC
J: TRBJ1-6; size: many; D: TRBD1; V: TRBV12-3/TRBV12-4; CDR3: CASTWTGLSSPLHF; DNA: TGTGCCAGCACCTGGACAGGGCTGAGTTCACCCCTCCACTTT
J: TRBJ2-7; size: NA; D: NA; V: TRBV20-1; CDR3: CSAESLHEQYF; DNA: TGCAGTGCCGAGTCCCTTCACGAGCAGTACTTC
J: TRBJ2-1; size: NA; D: TRBD2; V: TRBV14; CDR3: CASSQVRGDRVF; DNA: TGTGCCAGCAGCCAAGTACGGGGGGATCGGGTCTTC
J: TRBJ2-1; size: NA; D: TRBD2; V: TRBV3-1; CDR3: CASTISGVGLNEQFF; DNA: TGTGCCAGCACGATCAGCGGGGTCGGCCTCAATGAGCAGTTCTTC
J: TRBJ1-4; size: NA; D: NA; V: TRBV29-1; CDR3: CSVAPSTNEKLFF; DNA: TGCAGCGTTGCCCCCTCAACTAATGAAAAACTGTTTTTT
J: TRBJ2-1; size: NA; D: TRBD2; V: TRBV5-5; CDR3: CASSLVPGTSGESEQFF; DNA: TGTGCCAGCAGCTTGGTACCCGGGACTAGCGGGGAAAGTGAGCAGTTCTTC
J: TRBJ2-7; size: NA; D: TRBD1; V: TRBV30; CDR3: CAWSGQGAYEQYF; DNA: TGTGCCTGGAGCGGACAGGGTGCCTACGAGCAGTACTTC
J: TRBJ2-5; size: many; D: NA; V: TRBV12-3/TRBV12-4; CDR3: CASSHDSYQETQYF; DNA: TGTGCCAGCAGCCATGACAGCTATCAAGAGACCCAGTACTTC
J: TRBJ2-7; size: few; D: NA; V: TRBV16; CDR3: CASTTLGSSYEQYF; DNA: TGTGCCAGCACCACACTAGGGAGCTCCTACGAGCAGTACTTC
J: TRBJ2-7; size: NA; D: TRBD2; V: TRBV6-1; CDR3: CASSELGLAQHEQYF; DNA: TGTGCCAGCAGTGAATTAGGACTAGCTCAACACGAGCAGTACTTC
J: TRBJ1-2; size: NA; D: TRBD1; V: TRBV12-3/TRBV12-4; CDR3: CASSLGTGIANYGYTF; DNA: TGTGCCAGCAGTTTAGGGACAGGGATTGCTAACTATGGCTACACCTTC
J: TRBJ2-7; size: few; D: NA; V: TRBV5-5; CDR3: CASSWGSGAGYEQYF; DNA: TGTGCCAGCAGCTGGGGGTCAGGGGCAGGCTACGAGCAGTACTTC
J: TRBJ1-1; size: NA; D: TRBD1; V: TRBV27; CDR3: CASRARGTERMNTEAFF; DNA: TGTGCCAGCAGGGCACGAGGGACAGAGCGTATGAACACTGAAGCTTTCTTT
J: TRBJ2-7; size: NA; D: TRBD1; V: TRBV28; CDR3: CASSSRQGLHEQYF; DNA: TGTGCCAGCAGTTCAAGACAGGGGTTGCACGAGCAGTACTTC
J: TRBJ2-5; size: NA; D: TRBD2; V: TRBV10-3; CDR3: CAISHPGTSGGGETQYF; DNA: TGTGCCATCAGTCACCCCGGGACTAGCGGGGGGGGAGAGACCCAGTACTTC
J: TRBJ2-3; size: few; D: NA; V: TRBV5-1; CDR3: CASRPGQNADTQYF; DNA: TGCGCCAGCAGGCCAGGACAGAACGCAGATACGCAGTATTTT
J: TRBJ1-4; size: NA; D: NA; V: TRBV5-1; CDR3: CASSLEAGATEKLFF; DNA: TGCGCCAGCAGCTTGGAAGCAGGGGCGACTGAAAAACTGTTTTTT
J: TRBJ2-7; size: NA; D: NA; V: TRBV27; CDR3: CASSASGVTYEQYF; DNA: TGTGCCAGCAGTGCTTCGGGGGTTACCTACGAGCAGTACTTC
J: TRBJ2-5; size: NA; D: NA; V: TRBV20-1; CDR3: CSARDIGRVRETQYF; DNA: TGCAGTGCTAGAGATATAGGCAGGGTTAGGGAGACCCAGTACTTC
J: TRBJ1-6; size: NA; D: TRBD1; V: TRBV5-5; CDR3: CASSWTGSGNSPLHF; DNA: TGTGCCAGCAGCTGGACAGGGAGTGGGAATTCACCCCTCCACTTT
J: TRBJ2-1; size: NA; D: TRBD1; V: TRBV5-1; CDR3: CASSINQGAYNEQFF; DNA: TGCGCCAGCAGCATAAATCAGGGGGCTTACAATGAGCAGTTCTTC
J: TRBJ1-1; size: few; D: NA; V: TRBV29-1; CDR3: CSVTLQGLNTEAFF; DNA: TGCAGCGTCACTCTACAGGGCTTAAACACTGAAGCTTTCTTT
J: TRBJ2-2; size: few; D: NA; V: TRBV27; CDR3: CASSLGAGWTGELFF; DNA: TGTGCCAGCAGTTTAGGGGCGGGTTGGACCGGGGAGCTGTTTTTT
J: TRBJ2-7; size: once; D: NA; V: TRBV10-3; CDR3: CAISEWEGRGYTYEQYF; DNA: TGTGCCATCAGTGAGTGGGAGGGCAGGGGCTACACCTACGAGCAGTACTTC
J: TRBJ1-5; size: NA; D: TRBD1; V: TRBV12-3/TRBV12-4; CDR3: CASSSGQSLHSNQPQHF; DNA: TGTGCCAGCAGTTCGGGACAGAGTCTGCATAGCAATCAGCCCCAGCATTTT
J: TRBJ1-1; size: NA; D: NA; V: TRBV29-1; CDR3: CSVVLRQANTEAFF; DNA: TGCAGCGTTGTTTTAAGGCAAGCGAACACTGAAGCTTTCTTT
J: TRBJ1-2; size: few; D: NA; V: TRBV12-3/TRBV12-4; CDR3: CASSIGRALPGGYTF; DNA: TGTGCCAGCAGCATAGGGCGGGCCCTCCCTGGAGGCTACACCTTC
J: TRBJ1-5; size: NA; D: NA; V: TRBV6-6; CDR3: CASSPSTWGNQPQHF; DNA: TGTGCCAGCAGCCCATCGACCTGGGGCAATCAGCCCCAGCATTTT
J: TRBJ2-5; size: NA; D: NA; V: TRBV28; CDR3: CASSFRGIQETQYF; DNA: TGTGCCAGCAGTTTCCGGGGGATCCAAGAGACCCAGTACTTC
J: TRBJ2-1; size: NA; D: NA; V: TRBV5-1; CDR3: CASSTGTVNNEQFF; DNA: TGCGCCAGCAGTACCGGGACGGTAAACAATGAGCAGTTCTTC
J: TRBJ2-5; size: NA; D: TRBD2; V: TRBV28; CDR3: CASSVQWAGREETQYF; DNA: TGTGCCAGCAGTGTTCAATGGGCAGGGAGGGAAGAGACCCAGTACTTC
J: TRBJ1-5; size: NA; D: TRBD1; V: TRBV16; CDR3: CASSQSTGRANQPQHF; DNA: TGTGCCAGCAGCCAATCGACAGGGCGAGCAAATCAGCCCCAGCATTTT